The present entry profiles one TCR beta chain with its context. Its antigen is not identified. Per the germline V gene, CDR1 is SGHRS and CDR2 is YFSETQ. CDR3 length: 15 residues. V gave up 0 bases and J gave up 0 bases; unmatched junction bases: 2. The data belong to a study of cytomegalovirus exposure and HLA in healthy donors. General study points: Researchers had no immune exposure information except CMV serostatus available. Researchers left out some V segments, among them TRBV6-2 and TRBV6-3, as indistinguishable. As a later analysis revealed, the rate of TCR association differed by HLA locus, with DRB1 most and HLA-C fewest. Later analysis identified several of the most significant clusters that appeared linked to common viral pathogens.

PCR involved 60 Vbeta and 13 Jbeta primers. Clones were sequenced by immunoSEQ multiplex PCR, and TCRdb holds only the in-frame ones, with some missing. The sample holds approximately 100,000 clones, around 67% seen once. This receptor was obtained from a woman aged 50 to 65 in good health and CMV-seronegative. This sequence joins TRBV5-1 and TRBJ2-5; 7 bases agree with TRBD2. The sample consisted of PBMCs. CDR3 loop: CASSLDGRNQETQYF. The CDR3, as DNA: TGCGCCAGCAGCTTGGACGGGAGGAACCAAGAGACCCAGTACTTC.